Presented here are 30 T cell receptor beta chains from one specimen sequenced in a study of metastatic and nonmetastatic thyroid tumors. Through MiXCR, TCRdb re-clonotyped the PCR reads. The table shows roughly 53,000 clones, with approximately 20% occurring only once. Patients had received no treatment of any kind before thyroid surgery. The specimen sequenced was blood. These receptors all come from a female donor with papillary thyroid cancer or a benign thyroid nodule (not recorded which). Some clones in this sample may be carry-over from other donors' samples.

The table lists this clone with a few counts. A much bigger clone sits one base away, suggesting this may be a read error. The J gene is TRBJ2-5, the V gene TRBV5-8; no reliable D call. Trimming stripped 1 base from V and 5 bases from J, with 9 bases between. The germline gives CDR1 SGHTS, CDR2 YDEGEE. This CDR3 comprises 13 residues. CDR3 DNA: TGTGCCAGCAGCTTGTTGTGTTTGGAGACCCAGTACTTC. Protein product: CASSLLCLETQYF. The full variable domain, in which reference TRBV5-8 and TRBJ2-5 provide the parts outside the CDR3, is EAGVTQSPTHLIKTRGQQATLRCSPISGHTSVYWYQQALGLGLQFLLWYDEGEERNRGNFPPRFSGRQFPNYSSELNVNALELEDSALYLCASSLLCLETQYFGPGTRLLVL.

This clone showed up many times. This sample includes further DNA sequences coding for the same CDR3. The V call is TRBV18, the J call TRBJ2-7; 8 bases agree with TRBD1. Trimming cost V 1 base and J 3 bases; bases outside gene matches: 2. The CDR3 has 14 amino acids. Germline lookup yields CDR1 KGHSH and CDR2 LQKENI. CDR3 protein: CASSPRTGNYEQYF. The CDR3 DNA follows: TGTGCCAGCTCACCACGGACAGGGAACTACGAGCAGTACTTC.

The sample holds many counts of this clone. The chain couples TRBV7-9 to TRBJ2-3; unclear D gene. In germline, CDR1 is SEHNR, CDR2 FQNEAQ (reference sequence). V gave up 2 bases and J gave up 3 bases, with 6 bases separating them. The CDR3 has 13 amino acids. CDR3 region: CASSLSLTDTQYF. The CDR3 nucleotides are TGTGCCAGCAGCTTAAGCTTAACAGATACGCAGTATTTT.

The gene calls are TRBV6-5 and TRBJ2-2, with 15 bases that match TRBD2. The CDR3 is 18 amino acids. In germline, CDR1 is MNHEY, CDR2 SVGAGI. The junction had 8 bases not matched to a gene; V was cut back by 4 bases and J by 5 bases. Here the CDR3 reads CASSSPGLAGGSTGELFF. The CDR3 nucleotides are TGTGCCAGCAGTTCGCCGGGACTAGCGGGGGGAAGTACCGGGGAGCTGTTTTTT.

This clone was seen repeatedly, ten times or more. The genes are TRBV7-9 and TRBJ1-6; D is possibly TRBD1 (5 bases). This CDR3 has 14 amino acids. Between the trimmed V and J ends, which lost 3 bases and 14 bases, there was a span of 17 bases. The V gene's germline CDR1 is SEHNR and CDR2 FQNEAQ (reference sequence). The CDR3 nucleotides read TGTGCCAGCAGCTTCGGGACGGGAGAATCGGCCCTCCACTTT. It translates to CASSFGTGESALHF.

This clone was recorded many times. The chain links TRBV2 to TRBJ1-5; D uncertain. This CDR3 is built from 14 residues. CDR1 and CDR2 (germline): SNHLY, FYNNEI. V lost 4 bases, J lost 0 bases, and 7 bases lay in between. CDR3 region: CASSVGRSNQPQHF. The CDR3 coding sequence is TGTGCCAGCAGTGTAGGGCGTAGCAATCAGCCCCAGCATTTT.

Of note for this clone: A much larger clone lies a single base off, so this may be a read error. The gene calls are TRBV5-5 and TRBJ2-4, with a possible D match to TRBD2 (7 bases). This CDR3 is 16 amino acids long. Trimming took 0 bases from V and 2 from J, leaving 12 bases between them. Germline lookup yields CDR1 SGHKS and CDR2 YYEKEE (reference sequence). The CDR3 region has the DNA TGTGCCAGCAGCTTGGATAGGGGGGGATCCAAAAACATTCAGTACTTC. It is translated as CASSLDRGGSKNIQYF.

This clone was observed a few times. This sequence joins TRBV15 and TRBJ2-3, with D unclear. CDR1 is LNHNV and CDR2 is YYDKDF in the germline V gene (reference sequence). The V and J ends lost 0 bases and 11 bases respectively, with 9 bases between them. The CDR3 is made up of 12 amino acids. Here the CDR3 DNA reads TGTGCCACCAGCAGAGACGGTTACGAGCAGTATTTT. As protein: CATSRDGYEQYF.

This clone was picked up many times. The genes are TRBV12-3 or TRBV12-4 and TRBJ2-5; TRBD1 is a possible D gene (6 bases). CDR3 length equals 14 residues. The V end was cut by 1 base, the J end by 4 bases, with 10 bases between. CDR3 in amino acids: CASSLGQAVETQYF. CDR3 nucleotides: TGTGCCAGCAGTTTAGGACAGGCGGTAGAGACCCAGTACTTC.

There are a few counts of this clone. This may stem from a read error, because a much larger clone lies one nucleotide away. The CDR3 end shows no conserved phenylalanine or tryptophan, and so a read error is likely. The rearrangement uses TRBV7-2 and TRBJ1-6, with D unresolved. This CDR3 region has 15 residues. In germline, CDR1 is SGHTA, CDR2 FQGNSA. Trimming stripped 1 base from V and 2 bases from J, with 6 bases between. Here the CDR3 DNA reads TGTGCCAGCAGCTTAGACAACCCCTATAATTCACCCCTCCACCTT. This codes for CASSLDNPYNSPLHL.

This clone was observed many times. The junction departs from the called germline gene at one end, perhaps through a read error. The chain combines TRBV11-2 with TRBJ2-2; the D gene is possibly TRBD2 (6 bases). Germline assignment: CDR1 SGHAT and CDR2 FQNNGV. This CDR3 region has 16 residues. Here the CDR3 reads CAGSLGLGRLAGELFF. The CDR3 DNA reads TGTGCCGGCAGCTTAGGATTGGGGAGGTTAGCCGGGGAGCTGTTTTTT.

In its sample, this clone was seen many times. The chain uses TRBV20-1 and TRBJ1-2, with D possibly TRBD1 on 5 matching bases. The CDR3 covers 14 residues. The V and J ends lost 0 bases and 6 bases respectively, with 14 bases between them. Looked up from germline, CDR1 is DFQATT and CDR2 is SNEGSKA (reference sequence). The CDR3 DNA sequence: TGCAGTGCTAGAGATAAGGGGCTGGAGGATGGCTACACCTTC. As protein: CSARDKGLEDGYTF.

This clone showed up many times. This rearrangement joins TRBV19 to TRBJ1-5; D perhaps matches TRBD1 (6 bases). CDR1 is LNHDA and CDR2 is SQIVND in the germline V gene (reference sequence). Trimming left V 3 bases short and J 4 bases short, with 16 bases between. The CDR3 totals 16 residues. CDR3 in DNA: TGTGCCAGTAGTATGATCGGATCAGGGGTAAATCAGCCCCAGCATTTT. Translation: CASSMIGSGVNQPQHF. The variable domain in full, with the rest retrieved from reference TRBV19 and TRBJ1-5, is DGGITQSPKYLFRKEGQNVTLSCEQNLNHDAMYWYRQDPGQGLRLIYYSQIVNDFQKGDIAEGYSVSREKKESFPLTVTSAQKNPTAFYLCASSMIGSGVNQPQHFGDGTRLSIL.

There are many counts of this clone. The rearrangement joins TRBV5-1 to TRBJ2-3; TRBD2 matches at 10 bases. The CDR3 is 16 amino acids. The V and J ends lost 4 bases and 3 bases, in that order; junction bases with no gene match: 8. Per germline, CDR1 SGHRS and CDR2 YFSETQ. The CDR3 region has the DNA TGCGCCAGCAGCGTAGCCGGGACTAGCGCGACAGATACGCAGTATTTT. Amino acid sequence: CASSVAGTSATDTQYF.

Ten or more counts support this clone. A much larger clone lies a single base off, so this may be a read error. Other DNA sequences from this sample encode an identical CDR3 as well. This chain links TRBV9 with TRBJ1-3; D remains unclear. The CDR3 is 15 amino acids. Germline loops: CDR1 SGDLS, CDR2 YYNGEE. CDR3 region: CASSVEATAGNTVYF. The CDR3, as DNA: TGTGCCAGCAGCGTAGAAGCCACTGCCGGAAACACCGTATATTTT.

The chain joins TRBV5-6 to TRBJ2-7; no clear D gene. Trimming stripped 3 bases from V and 3 bases from J, with 13 bases between. There are 14 residues in the CDR3. CDR1 is SGHDT and CDR2 is YYEEEE in the germline V gene. The CDR3 DNA is TGTGCCAGCAGCTCCTTGGGTGCGGTCTACGAGCAGTACTTC. Translating gives CASSSLGAVYEQYF.

Comments on this clone: This may be a read error: a much more frequent sequence differs by one nucleotide. The rearrangement links TRBV24-1 to TRBJ2-5; unclear D gene. In germline, CDR1 is KGHDR, CDR2 SFDVKD. Deletions cut 6 bases from V and 3 bases from J, with 13 bases between. The CDR3 has 14 residues. The chain's CDR3 is CATSSTDRKETQYF. The DNA for the CDR3 is TGTGCCACCAGTTCCACGGACCGAAAAGAGACCCAGTACTTC.

This clone occurred many times. The chain combines TRBV12-5 with TRBJ1-6; no clear D gene. Trimming stripped 1 base from V and 9 bases from J, with 7 bases between. There are 13 residues in the CDR3. Germline V CDR1 and CDR2: LGHNT, FRNRAP. This chain's CDR3 is CASGLGPGSPLHF. For the CDR3, the DNA is TGTGCTAGTGGTTTGGGACCTGGTTCACCCCTCCACTTT.

This clone was counted ten times or more. The chain uses TRBV4-1 and TRBJ1-2, with D possibly TRBD1 on 6 matching bases. The CDR3 has 13 amino acids. Germline V lookup: CDR1 MGHRA, CDR2 YSYEKL. V was pared by 1 base and J by 7 bases, with 10 bases between. CDR3 sequence: CASSQGGTFGYTF. In DNA form, the CDR3 reads TGCGCCAGCAGCCAAGGGGGGACATTTGGCTACACCTTC.

This clone was detected ten times or more. This chain connects TRBV3-1 to TRBJ1-1; TRBD1 is a possible D gene (5 bases). Germline-derived CDR1 and CDR2 are LGHDT and YNNKEL (reference sequence). The CDR3 length is 12 residues. The germline V and J ends were trimmed by 4 bases and 7 bases, with 10 bases remaining between them. The CDR3 sequence is CASSPSGGEAFF. DNA for the CDR3: TGTGCCAGCAGCCCCTCGGGGGGTGAAGCTTTCTTT.

This clone was seen at least ten times. The V gene is TRBV10-3, the J gene TRBJ2-1; no firm D call. Germline V gives CDR1 ENHRY, CDR2 SYGVKD. Trimming shortened V by 2 bases and J by 9 bases, and 8 bases separated the two germline ends. This CDR3 has 12 residues. DNA of the CDR3: TGTGCCATCAGTGAGCCTAGAGGTGAGCAGTTCTTC. Protein product: CAISEPRGEQFF.

This clone was observed at least ten times. The V call is TRBV5-1, the J call TRBJ2-7; 12 bases are a match to TRBD2. The germline V gene encodes CDR1 SGHRS and CDR2 YFSETQ. The ends lost 5 bases at V and 4 bases at J; junction bases unmatched: 4. The CDR3 totals 14 residues. The CDR3 is CASSSTSGSYEQYF. DNA of the CDR3: TGCGCCAGCAGTTCGACTAGCGGGAGTTACGAGCAGTACTTC.

Concerning this clone itself: It may be a read error: a sequence one base away is much more abundant. The genes are TRBV27 and TRBJ2-3; 9 bases line up with TRBD2. The V gene's germline CDR1 is MNHEY and CDR2 SMNVEV (reference sequence). The CDR3 extends over 15 amino acids. The CDR3: CSSKRLAGVLDTQYF. In DNA form, the CDR3 reads TGTTCCAGCAAACGATTAGCGGGAGTCTTAGATACGCAGTATTTT.

The rearrangement uses TRBV27 and TRBJ2-3; possible D gene TRBD1, 6 bases. Looked up from germline, CDR1 is MNHEY and CDR2 is SMNVEV (reference sequence). The V and J ends lost 7 bases and 0 bases respectively, with 20 bases between them. The CDR3 length is 17 residues. The DNA for the CDR3 is TGTGCCAGCACTAACCTAGGGACATGTGAGAGCACAGATACGCAGTATTTT. Its protein is CASTNLGTCESTDTQYF.

As concerns this clone: Possible read error: a much larger clone is one base away. The gene calls are TRBV5-4 and TRBJ2-7, with TRBD2 identical over 7 bases. V trimming: 6 bases; J trimming: 1 base; junction bases outside the gene matches: 4. The germline V gene has CDR1 SGHNT and CDR2 YYREEE (reference sequence). This CDR3 contains 13 residues. The CDR3 nucleotides are TGTGCCAGCATCCCCGGGGGGTCCTACGAGCAGTACTTC. Protein product: CASIPGGSYEQYF.

Turning to this clone: It is likely a read error, because the conserved phenylalanine at the end of the CDR3 is missing. CDR3 nucleotide sequence: TGTGCCATCAGCCTGATGGGAGACGAGCAGTACTTA. This gives the protein CAISLMGDEQYL. The chain combines TRBV15 with TRBJ2-7, with a possible D match to TRBD2 (5 bases). The germline V gene encodes CDR1 LNHNV and CDR2 YYDKDF (reference sequence). The CDR3 is 12 amino acids.

This clone occurred many times. V is TRBV3-1 and J is TRBJ1-5, with D possibly being TRBD1 (6 bases). Trimming removed 4 bases from V and 10 bases from J, with 17 bases in between. The CDR3 totals 14 residues. CDR1 and CDR2 (germline): LGHDT, YNNKEL (reference sequence). CDR3 protein: CASSPRTDSGPQHF. CDR3 DNA sequence: TGTGCCAGCAGCCCTCGGACAGACTCGGGCCCCCAGCATTTT. The whole variable domain, remainder taken from reference TRBV3-1 and TRBJ1-5, is DTAVSQTPKYLVTQMGNDKSIKCEQNLGHDTMYWYKQDSKKFLKIMFSYNNKELIINETVPNRFSPKSPDKAHLNLHINSLELGDSAVYFCASSPRTDSGPQHFGDGTRLSIL.

This clone was picked up many times. This chain links TRBV28 with TRBJ2-7; TRBD2 is a possible D gene (5 bases). Trimming took off 5 bases at V and 3 bases at J, with 8 bases between the two ends. CDR3 size: 12 residues. Germline V gene data show CDR1 as MDHEN and CDR2 as SYDVKM. The CDR3 loop is CASSPGNYEQYF. DNA for the CDR3: TGTGCCAGCAGTCCCGGGAACTACGAGCAGTACTTC. Full variable domain (remainder filled in from reference TRBV28 and TRBJ2-7): DVKVTQSSRYLVKRTGEKVFLECVQDMDHENMFWYRQDPGLGLRLIYFSYDVKMKEKGDIPEGYSVSREKKERFSLILESASTNQTSMYLCASSPGNYEQYFGPGTRLTVT.

This clone was detected many times. The chain couples TRBV7-9 to TRBJ2-1; TRBD2 agrees at 7 bases. This CDR3 spans 14 amino acids. The V and J ends lost 5 bases and 6 bases, in that order; junction bases with no gene match: 7. Germline V gene data show CDR1 as SEHNR and CDR2 as FQNEAQ (reference sequence). CDR3 residues: CASSPQLASNEQFF. CDR3 nucleotides: TGTGCCAGCAGCCCCCAACTAGCGAGCAATGAGCAGTTCTTC.

Worth noting for this clone: The CDR3 does not close with the conserved phenylalanine or tryptophan, likely indicating a read error. The V call is TRBV7-3, the J call TRBJ1-6, with 7 bases lining up with TRBD1. The CDR3 runs 15 residues. Per germline, CDR1 SGHTA and CDR2 FQGTGA. CDR3 in amino acids: CASSSGQVSNLPLHL. CDR3 nucleotides: TGTGCCAGCAGCTCCGGACAGGTCAGTAATTTACCCCTCCACCTT.